This TCR beta chain was identified during a study of T cell responses to AZD1222 COVID-19 vaccine. The length of the CDR3 is 17 residues. V shed 5 bases and J shed 0 bases, with 17 bases lying between them. The germline V gene encodes CDR1 SGHVS and CDR2 FNYEAQ. Only in-frame clones appear in the TCRdb table, and some are missing; sequencing was by immunoSEQ multiplex PCR. The sample has fewer than 110,000 clones, around 90% seen once; the top ten hold approximately 4%. V and J are TRBV7-6 and TRBJ1-5; no clear D. The TCR was taken from an adult in good health. The sequenced sample was peripheral blood, obtained on day 0 of AZD1222 vaccination. The CDR3 here is CASSPFSGGNSNQPQHF. CDR3 bases: TGTGCCAGCAGCCCCTTTTCTGGAGGCAATAGCAATCAGCCCCAGCATTTT.